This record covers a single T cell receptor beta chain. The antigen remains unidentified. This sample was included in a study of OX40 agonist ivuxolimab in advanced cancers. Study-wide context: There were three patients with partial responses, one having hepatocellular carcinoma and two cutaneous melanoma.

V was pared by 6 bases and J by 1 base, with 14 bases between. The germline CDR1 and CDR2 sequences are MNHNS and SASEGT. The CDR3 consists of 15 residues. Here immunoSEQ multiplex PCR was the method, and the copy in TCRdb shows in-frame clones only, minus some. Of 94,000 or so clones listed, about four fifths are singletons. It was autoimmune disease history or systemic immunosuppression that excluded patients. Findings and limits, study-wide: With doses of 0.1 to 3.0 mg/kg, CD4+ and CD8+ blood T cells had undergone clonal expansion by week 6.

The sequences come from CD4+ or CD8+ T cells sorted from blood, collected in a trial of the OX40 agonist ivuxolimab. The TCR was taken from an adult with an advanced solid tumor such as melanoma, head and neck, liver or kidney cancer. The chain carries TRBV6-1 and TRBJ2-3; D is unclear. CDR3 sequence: CASSTTDLGTDTQYF. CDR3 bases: TGTGCCAGCAGCACGACGGACCTAGGCACAGATACGCAGTATTTT.